One sample yielded the 15 T cell receptor beta chains listed below, sequenced in a study of long-term antiretroviral therapy in people with HIV. The libraries were made with immunoSEQ v3.0 at survey level. Method: immunoSEQ multiplex PCR; TCRdb's copy keeps in-frame clones and lacks some. This table has about 36,000 clones, 80% appearing once. The sample in question was unsorted PBMCs, obtained 3.4 years after starting antiretroviral therapy. The source is a man aged 25-45 years with HIV.

The J gene is TRBJ2-7, the V gene TRBV6-5; D remains unclear. The ends were cut back, 2 bases at V and 4 bases at J, with 15 bases in the middle. Germline-derived CDR1 and CDR2 are MNHEY and SVGAGI. This CDR3 contains 15 residues. The CDR3 region has the DNA TGTGCCAGCAGTTACGGTCACCCAGCGCCATACGAGCAGTACTTC. Amino acid sequence: CASSYGHPAPYEQYF.

This chain connects TRBV5-4 to TRBJ2-1, with TRBD2 as a possible D gene (5 bases). Trimming removed 3 bases from V and 6 bases from J, with 22 bases in between. The CDR3 length is 17 residues. Germline V gene sequence: CDR1 SGHNT, CDR2 YYREEE (reference sequence). CDR3 region: CASSSTGWTMGSNEQFF. CDR3 nucleotides: TGTGCCAGCAGCTCCACGGGGTGGACCATGGGATCCAATGAGCAGTTCTTC.

This clone counts as medium-sized. The chain combines TRBV7-6 with TRBJ2-7; TRBD1 aligns across 9 bases. CDR3 length: 18 residues. CDR1 and CDR2 (germline): SGHVS, FNYEAQ. Trimming took 0 bases from V and 6 from J; bases not matched to a gene: 15. For the CDR3, the DNA is TGTGCCAGCAGCTTAGCGAAATCCGGGACAGGGTCTGTCTTCGAGCAGTACTTC. Protein: CASSLAKSGTGSVFEQYF.

This rearrangement joins TRBV7-8 to TRBJ2-3; D is uncertain. Germline V lookup: CDR1 SGHVS, CDR2 FQNEAQ. Trimming shortened V by 5 bases and J by 2 bases, and 5 bases separated the two germline ends. The CDR3 loop spans 12 amino acids. CDR3 coding DNA: TGTGCCAGCAGCACCAACACAGATACGCAGTATTTT. Its protein product is CASSTNTDTQYF.

The V and J genes are TRBV30 and TRBJ2-7; D possibly corresponds to TRBD1 (6 bases). Germline-derived CDR1 and CDR2 are GTSNPN and SVGIG (reference sequence). The CDR3 extends over 14 amino acids. Between the trimmed V and J ends, which lost 0 bases and 6 bases, there was a span of 15 bases. As DNA, the CDR3 is TGTGCCTGGAGTGTAAGACAGGTTGGGCGCGAGCAGTACTTC. Translating it yields CAWSVRQVGREQYF. Based on the CDR3 plus reference TRBV30 and TRBJ2-7, the full variable domain is SQTIHQWPATLVQPVGSPLSLECTVEGTSNPNLYWYRQAAGRGLQLLFYSVGIGQISSEVPQNLSASRPQDRQFILSSKKLLLSDSGFYLCAWSVRQVGREQYFGPGTRLTVT.

The rearrangement joins TRBV5-5 to TRBJ2-2, with D hard to call. The CDR3 spans 15 residues. Germline assignment: CDR1 SGHKS and CDR2 YYEKEE (reference sequence). Trimming stripped 6 bases from V and 1 base from J, with 13 bases between. The CDR3 nucleotides read TGTGCCAGCATTCCCCGGCCCGTGAACACCGGGGAGCTGTTTTTT. This codes for CASIPRPVNTGELFF.

This chain connects TRBV29-1 to TRBJ2-2, with 8 bases fitting TRBD2. Unmatched junction bases numbered 6, after V lost 7 bases and J lost 8 bases. Germline CDR1 reads SQVTM; CDR2 reads ANQGSEA. CDR3 length: 12 residues. The CDR3 loop is CSGGLGEGELFF. CDR3 DNA sequence: TGCAGCGGGGGACTAGGGGAGGGGGAGCTGTTTTTT.

The rearrangement uses TRBV14 and TRBJ1-3; D gene unclear. Trimming shortened V by 2 bases and J by 9 bases, and 11 bases separated the two germline ends. The length of the CDR3 is 13 residues. Germline assignment: CDR1 SGHDN and CDR2 FVKESK. The CDR3: CASSQKMGITIYF. The CDR3 region has the DNA TGTGCCAGCAGCCAAAAGATGGGCATCACCATATATTTT.

This clone was recorded only once. This chain connects TRBV5-1 to TRBJ1-1; 7 nucleotides agree with TRBD1. Germline loops: CDR1 SGHRS, CDR2 YFSETQ. V lost 4 bases and J lost 1; bases outside the gene matches: 7. This CDR3 is built from 15 residues. The CDR3 nucleotides read TGCGCCAGCAGCGGCTCGGGACAGACGAACACTGAAGCTTTCTTT. Translation: CASSGSGQTNTEAFF.

This sequence joins TRBV15 and TRBJ1-5; no clear D. Trimming took off 3 bases at V and 2 bases at J, with 8 bases between the two ends. From germline, CDR1 is LNHNV and CDR2 YYDKDF (reference sequence). The CDR3 consists of 14 residues. The CDR3 DNA sequence: TGTGCCACCAGCAGTGACGGAGGCAATCAGCCCCAGCATTTT. Its translation: CATSSDGGNQPQHF.

The rearrangement uses TRBV23-1 and TRBJ2-1; the D gene is possibly TRBD2 (5 bases). TRBV23-1 falls under the ORF class, with uncertain function. V shed 8 bases and J shed 9 bases, with 20 bases lying between them. The CDR3 spans 14 residues. The CDR3: CASRHRGQDFEQFF. The CDR3 region has the DNA TGCGCCAGCCGCCACCGCGGCCAGGACTTTGAGCAGTTCTTC.

This chain joins TRBV10-3 and TRBJ1-2, with a weak D call TRBD1 (5 bases). The CDR3 spans 12 residues. V lost 4 bases and J 4 bases, leaving 7 bases between the germline ends. CDR1 and CDR2 (germline): ENHRY, SYGVKD. CDR3 region: CAISGDVYGYTF. The CDR3 region has the DNA TGTGCCATCAGTGGGGACGTCTATGGCTACACCTTC.

The CDR3: CASRATGLAAAYGEQYF. The CDR3 DNA reads TGTGCCAGCAGGGCCACGGGACTAGCGGCGGCCTATGGCGAGCAGTACTTC. V and J are TRBV28 and TRBJ2-7; 11 bases align to TRBD2. The J segment lost 6 bases and the V segment lost 6 bases, leaving 16 bases of the junction unmatched. The CDR3 loop spans 17 amino acids. From germline, CDR1 is MDHEN and CDR2 SYDVKM.

The chain recombines TRBV29-1 with TRBJ2-5, with a weak D call TRBD2 (6 bases). The germline V gene has CDR1 SQVTM and CDR2 ANQGSEA. Trimming left V 5 bases short and J 9 bases short, with 16 bases between. This CDR3 region has 12 residues. The CDR3 sequence is CSVLDGGWAQYF. CDR3 coding DNA: TGCAGCGTTTTGGACGGAGGGTGGGCCCAGTACTTC.

This chain joins TRBV5-8 and TRBJ1-4; the match to TRBD1 covers 9 bases. CDR1 is SGHTS, CDR2 YDEGEE, per germline. The V segment lost 4 bases and the J segment 8 bases; nucleotides outside the gene matches: 6. The CDR3 is 14 amino acids. This chain's CDR3 is CASSLGQGSEKLFF. In DNA, the CDR3 is TGTGCCAGCAGCCTAGGACAGGGGAGCGAAAAACTGTTTTTT.